This T cell receptor beta chain was found in a study of blood T cells in healthy people across ages. Study observations and caveats: The donors' CMV status was not determined, possibly confounding changes in expanded clonotypes. The fall in TCR beta diversity per million T cells was roughly linear with age.

A second PCR, run for roughly 6 to 11 cycles, used a sample-barcoded 5' primer plus a J-beta primer mix. Every cDNA molecule bore a tag from a template-switch adaptor containing 12 random nucleotides. TCRdb re-derived calls from the 5' RACE reads in MiXCR, one entry per CDR3 protein. The repertoire consists of about 730,000 distinct CDR3 sequences, with roughly two fifths occurring once and the leading ten covering 20% to 25%. As to this clonotype: Its antigen is not known.

The sample, 7.5 to 10 milliliters of peripheral blood, was drawn from each donor. The source of this sequence is a woman in her sixties or seventies in good health. The sample consisted of blood.

The CDR3: CSVEDRGGGGYTF. CDR3 DNA: TGCAGCGTTGAAGATAGGGGGGGAGGTGGCTACACCTTC. This chain joins TRBV29-1 and TRBJ1-2, with D perhaps matching TRBD1 (6 bases). Germline V gives CDR1 SQVTM, CDR2 ANQGSEA. There are 13 residues in the CDR3. Deletions cut 0 bases from V and 7 bases from J, with 12 bases between.